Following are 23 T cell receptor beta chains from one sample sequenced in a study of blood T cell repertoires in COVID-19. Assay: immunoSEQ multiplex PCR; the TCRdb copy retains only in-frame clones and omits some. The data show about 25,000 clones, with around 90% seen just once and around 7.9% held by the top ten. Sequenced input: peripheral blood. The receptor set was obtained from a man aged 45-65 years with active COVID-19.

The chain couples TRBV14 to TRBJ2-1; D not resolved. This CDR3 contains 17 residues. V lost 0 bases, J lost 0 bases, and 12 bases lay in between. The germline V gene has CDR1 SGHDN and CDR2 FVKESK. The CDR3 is CASSQDRYYGSYNEQFF. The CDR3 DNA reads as TGTGCCAGCAGCCAAGATCGGTACTACGGCTCCTACAATGAGCAGTTCTTC.

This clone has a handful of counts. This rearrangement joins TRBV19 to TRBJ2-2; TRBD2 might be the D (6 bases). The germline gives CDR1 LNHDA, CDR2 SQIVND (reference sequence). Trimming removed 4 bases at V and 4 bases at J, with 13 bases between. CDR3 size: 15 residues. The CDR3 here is CASSTVEGITGELFF. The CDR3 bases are TGTGCCAGTAGTACAGTGGAGGGGATCACCGGGGAGCTGTTTTTT. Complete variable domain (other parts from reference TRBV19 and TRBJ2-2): DGGITQSPKYLFRKEGQNVTLSCEQNLNHDAMYWYRQDPGQGLRLIYYSQIVNDFQKGDIAEGYSVSREKKESFPLTVTSAQKNPTAFYLCASSTVEGITGELFFGEGSRLTVL.

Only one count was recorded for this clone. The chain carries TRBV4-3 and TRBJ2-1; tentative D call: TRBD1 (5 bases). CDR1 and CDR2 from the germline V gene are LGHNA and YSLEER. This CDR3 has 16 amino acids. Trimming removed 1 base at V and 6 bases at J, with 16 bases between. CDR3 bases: TGCGCCAGCAGCCAAGTCATGTCAGGGATAGGCAATGAGCAGTTCTTC. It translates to CASSQVMSGIGNEQFF.

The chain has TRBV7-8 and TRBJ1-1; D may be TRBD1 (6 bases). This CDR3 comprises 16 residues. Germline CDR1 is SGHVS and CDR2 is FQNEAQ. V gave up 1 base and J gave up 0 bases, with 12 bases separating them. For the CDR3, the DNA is TGTGCCAGCAGCTTAGGACAGGTGATAATGAACACTGAAGCTTTCTTT. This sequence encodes CASSLGQVIMNTEAFF.

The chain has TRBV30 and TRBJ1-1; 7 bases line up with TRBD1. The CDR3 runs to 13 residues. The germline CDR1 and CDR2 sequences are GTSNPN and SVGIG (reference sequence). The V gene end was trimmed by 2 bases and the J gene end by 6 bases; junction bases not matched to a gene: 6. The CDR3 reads CAWSSTGKAEAFF. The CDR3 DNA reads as TGTGCCTGGAGTTCGACAGGGAAAGCTGAAGCTTTCTTT. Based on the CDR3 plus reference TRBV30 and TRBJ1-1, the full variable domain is SQTIHQWPATLVQPVGSPLSLECTVEGTSNPNLYWYRQAAGRGLQLLFYSVGIGQISSEVPQNLSASRPQDRQFILSSKKLLLSDSGFYLCAWSSTGKAEAFFGQGTRLTVV.

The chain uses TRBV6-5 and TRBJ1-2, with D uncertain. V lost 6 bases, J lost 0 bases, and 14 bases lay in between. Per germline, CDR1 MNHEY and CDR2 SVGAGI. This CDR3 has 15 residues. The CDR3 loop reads CASSLVPYANYGYTF. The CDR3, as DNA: TGTGCCAGCAGCCTTGTCCCCTATGCTAACTATGGCTACACCTTC.

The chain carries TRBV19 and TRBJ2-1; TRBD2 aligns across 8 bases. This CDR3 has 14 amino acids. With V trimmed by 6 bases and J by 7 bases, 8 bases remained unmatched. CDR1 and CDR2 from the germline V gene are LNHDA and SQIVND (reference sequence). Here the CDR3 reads CASSPSGRGNEQFF. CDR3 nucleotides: TGTGCCAGTAGCCCCAGCGGGAGAGGAAATGAGCAGTTCTTC.

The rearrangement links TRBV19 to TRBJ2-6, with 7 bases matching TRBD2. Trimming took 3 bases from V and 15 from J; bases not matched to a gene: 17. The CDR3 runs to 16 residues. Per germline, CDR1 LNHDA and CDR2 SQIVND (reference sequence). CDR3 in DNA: TGTGCCAGTAGTATTCTGGCAGGGAGGGAGTCAACGGACCTGACTTTC. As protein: CASSILAGRESTDLTF.

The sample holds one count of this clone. DNA for the CDR3: TGCGCCAGCAGCCAAGTCAGGGGGGCAAAATCCTACGAGCAGTACGTC. This sequence encodes CASSQVRGAKSYEQYV. V is TRBV4-1 and J is TRBJ2-7, with a tentative D call TRBD1 (7 bases). V was clipped by 1 base and J by 1 base, with 14 bases between them. CDR1 is MGHRA and CDR2 is YSYEKL in the germline V gene. This CDR3 region has 16 residues.

Written as DNA, the CDR3 is TGTGCCATCAGTGAGTGGGCAGGGGGGTTCAACTCACCCCTCCACTTT. This encodes CAISEWAGGFNSPLHF. The rearrangement joins TRBV10-3 to TRBJ1-6; 7 bases are shared with TRBD1. The CDR3 runs to 16 residues. Germline V gene lookup returns CDR1 ENHRY and CDR2 SYGVKD. V was pared by 1 base and J by 10 bases, with 10 bases of the junction left unmatched.

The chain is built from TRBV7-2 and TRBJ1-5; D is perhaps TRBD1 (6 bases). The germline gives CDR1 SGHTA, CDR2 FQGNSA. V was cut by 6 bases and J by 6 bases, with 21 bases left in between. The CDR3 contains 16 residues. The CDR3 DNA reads TGTGCCAGCAGTCCTACAGGGTTTAGGGGTACTCAGCCCCAGCATTTT. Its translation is CASSPTGFRGTQPQHF.

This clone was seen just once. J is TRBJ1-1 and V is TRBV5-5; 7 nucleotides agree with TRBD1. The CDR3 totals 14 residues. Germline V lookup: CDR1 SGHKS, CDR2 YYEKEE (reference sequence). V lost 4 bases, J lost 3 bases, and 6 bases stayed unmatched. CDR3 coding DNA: TGTGCCAGCAGCAGCAACAGGGGACACACTGAAGCTTTCTTT. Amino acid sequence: CASSSNRGHTEAFF.

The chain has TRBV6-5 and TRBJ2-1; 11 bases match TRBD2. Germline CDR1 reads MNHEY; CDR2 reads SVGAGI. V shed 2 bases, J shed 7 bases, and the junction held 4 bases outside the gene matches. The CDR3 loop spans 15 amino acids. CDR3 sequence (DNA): TGTGCCAGCAGTTACGGACTAGCGGGTAGGAATGAGCAGTTCTTC. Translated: CASSYGLAGRNEQFF.

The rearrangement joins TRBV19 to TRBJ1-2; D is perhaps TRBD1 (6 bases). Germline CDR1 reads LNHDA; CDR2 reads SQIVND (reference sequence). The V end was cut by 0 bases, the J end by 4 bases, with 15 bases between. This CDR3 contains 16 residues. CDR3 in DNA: TGTGCCAGTAGTATAGATCTCTCGGGGGGCCCCTATGGCTACACCTTC. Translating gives CASSIDLSGGPYGYTF.

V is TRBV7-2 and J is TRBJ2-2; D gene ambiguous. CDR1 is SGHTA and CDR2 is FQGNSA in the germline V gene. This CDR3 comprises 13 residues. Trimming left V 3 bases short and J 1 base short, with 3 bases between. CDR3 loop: CASSFLNTGELFF. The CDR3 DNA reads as TGTGCCAGCAGCTTCTTGAACACCGGGGAGCTGTTTTTT.

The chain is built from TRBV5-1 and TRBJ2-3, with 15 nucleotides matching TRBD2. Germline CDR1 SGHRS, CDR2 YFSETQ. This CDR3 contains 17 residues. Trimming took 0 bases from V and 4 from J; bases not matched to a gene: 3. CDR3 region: CASSLGGLAGGSDTQYF. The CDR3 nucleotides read TGCGCCAGCAGCTTGGGGGGACTAGCGGGAGGATCAGATACGCAGTATTTT.

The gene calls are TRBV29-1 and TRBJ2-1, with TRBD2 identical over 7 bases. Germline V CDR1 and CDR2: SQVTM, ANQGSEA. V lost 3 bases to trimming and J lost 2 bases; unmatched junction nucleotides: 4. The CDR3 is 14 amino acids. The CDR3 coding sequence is TGCAGCGTTGAGGACGGGACTACCTACAATGAGCAGTTCTTC. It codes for CSVEDGTTYNEQFF.

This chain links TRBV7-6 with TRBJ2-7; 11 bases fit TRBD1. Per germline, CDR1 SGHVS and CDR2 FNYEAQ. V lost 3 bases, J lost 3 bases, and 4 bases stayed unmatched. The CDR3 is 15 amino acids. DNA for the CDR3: TGTGCCAGCAGCTTGGACAGGGGGCTACTCTACGAGCAGTACTTC. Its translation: CASSLDRGLLYEQYF.

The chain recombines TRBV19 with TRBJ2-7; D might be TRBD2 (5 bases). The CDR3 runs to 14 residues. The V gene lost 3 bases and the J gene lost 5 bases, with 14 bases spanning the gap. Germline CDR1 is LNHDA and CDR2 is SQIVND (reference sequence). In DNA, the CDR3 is TGTGCCAGTAGTATTACCAGGAGGTCGGACGAGCAGTACTTC. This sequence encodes CASSITRRSDEQYF.

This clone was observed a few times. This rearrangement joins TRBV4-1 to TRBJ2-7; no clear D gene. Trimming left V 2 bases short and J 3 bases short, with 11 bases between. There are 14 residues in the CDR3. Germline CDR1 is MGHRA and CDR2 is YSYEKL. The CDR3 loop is CASSQISAVYEQYF. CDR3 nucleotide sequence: TGCGCCAGCAGCCAAATTTCCGCAGTCTACGAGCAGTACTTC.

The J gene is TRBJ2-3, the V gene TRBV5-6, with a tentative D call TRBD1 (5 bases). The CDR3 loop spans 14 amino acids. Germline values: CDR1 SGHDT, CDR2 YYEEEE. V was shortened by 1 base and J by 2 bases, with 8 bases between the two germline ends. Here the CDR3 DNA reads TGTGCCAGCAGCTTGTTGACAGCCACAGATACGCAGTATTTT. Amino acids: CASSLLTATDTQYF.

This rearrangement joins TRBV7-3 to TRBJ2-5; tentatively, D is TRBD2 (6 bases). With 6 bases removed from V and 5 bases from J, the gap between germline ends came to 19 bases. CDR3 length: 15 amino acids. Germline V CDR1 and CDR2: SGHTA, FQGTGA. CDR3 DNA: TGTGCCAGCAGTCAAGAGAGAGGGACTTCGGAGACCCAGTACTTC. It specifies CASSQERGTSETQYF.

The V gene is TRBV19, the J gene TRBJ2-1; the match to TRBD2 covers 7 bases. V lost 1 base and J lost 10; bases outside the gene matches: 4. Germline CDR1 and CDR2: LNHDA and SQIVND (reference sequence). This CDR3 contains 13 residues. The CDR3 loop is CASSIGGGNEQFF. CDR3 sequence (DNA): TGTGCCAGTAGTATAGGGGGGGGGAACGAGCAGTTCTTC.